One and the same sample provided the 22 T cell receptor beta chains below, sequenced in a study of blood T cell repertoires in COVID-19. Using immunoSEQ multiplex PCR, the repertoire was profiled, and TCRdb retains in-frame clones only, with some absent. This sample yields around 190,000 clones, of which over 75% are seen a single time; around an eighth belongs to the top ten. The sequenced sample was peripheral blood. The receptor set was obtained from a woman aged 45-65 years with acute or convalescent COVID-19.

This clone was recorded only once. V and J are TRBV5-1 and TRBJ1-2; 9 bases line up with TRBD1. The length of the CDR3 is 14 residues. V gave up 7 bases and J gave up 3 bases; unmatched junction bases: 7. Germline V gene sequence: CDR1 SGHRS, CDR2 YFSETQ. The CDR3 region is CASYSGQGYYGYTF. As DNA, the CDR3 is TGCGCCAGCTACTCGGGACAGGGTTACTATGGCTACACCTTC.

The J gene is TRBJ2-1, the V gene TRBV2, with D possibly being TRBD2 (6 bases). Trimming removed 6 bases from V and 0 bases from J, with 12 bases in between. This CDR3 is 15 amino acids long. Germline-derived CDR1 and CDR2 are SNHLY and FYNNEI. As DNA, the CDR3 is TGTGCCAGCAGGGGGGGACCCGGCTCCTACAATGAGCAGTTCTTC. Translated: CASRGGPGSYNEQFF.

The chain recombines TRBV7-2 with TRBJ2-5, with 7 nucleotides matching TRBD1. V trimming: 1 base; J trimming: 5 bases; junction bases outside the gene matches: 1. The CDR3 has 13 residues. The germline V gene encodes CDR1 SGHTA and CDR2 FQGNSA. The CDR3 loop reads CASSLEGGETQYF. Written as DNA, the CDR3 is TGTGCCAGCAGCTTAGAAGGGGGCGAGACCCAGTACTTC.

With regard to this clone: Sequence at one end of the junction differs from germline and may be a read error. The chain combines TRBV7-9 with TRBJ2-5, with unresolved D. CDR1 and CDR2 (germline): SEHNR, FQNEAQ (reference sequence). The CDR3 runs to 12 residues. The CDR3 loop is CASSPHQETQYF. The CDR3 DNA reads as TGTGCCAGCAGCCCCCACCAGGAGACCCAGTACTTC.

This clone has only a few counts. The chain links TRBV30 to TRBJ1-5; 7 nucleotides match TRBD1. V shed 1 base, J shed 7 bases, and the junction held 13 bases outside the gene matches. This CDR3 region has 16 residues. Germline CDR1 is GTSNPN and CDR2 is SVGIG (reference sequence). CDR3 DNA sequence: TGTGCCTGGAGTGCCTCCGGGACAGCTCCTTTCCAGCCCCAGCATTTT. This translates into CAWSASGTAPFQPQHF.

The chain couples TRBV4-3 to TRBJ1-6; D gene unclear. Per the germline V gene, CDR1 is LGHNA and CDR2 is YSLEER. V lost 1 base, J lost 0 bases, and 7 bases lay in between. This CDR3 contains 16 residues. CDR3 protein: CASSQAASSYNSPLHF. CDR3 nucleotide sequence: TGCGCCAGCAGCCAAGCTGCGAGCTCCTATAATTCACCCCTCCACTTT.

CDR3 loop: CASSDLGPDTQYF. DNA for the CDR3: TGTGCCAGCAGTGATCTAGGCCCAGATACGCAGTATTTT. The J gene is TRBJ2-3, the V gene TRBV12-3 or TRBV12-4; D not resolved. Trimming stripped 5 bases from V and 4 bases from J, with 10 bases between. The CDR3 runs to 13 residues.

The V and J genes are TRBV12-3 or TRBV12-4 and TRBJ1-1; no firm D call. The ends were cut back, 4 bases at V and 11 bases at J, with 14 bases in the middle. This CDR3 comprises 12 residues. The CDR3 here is CASSSGGSYAFF. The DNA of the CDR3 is TGTGCCAGCAGTTCGGGAGGCAGCTACGCTTTCTTT.

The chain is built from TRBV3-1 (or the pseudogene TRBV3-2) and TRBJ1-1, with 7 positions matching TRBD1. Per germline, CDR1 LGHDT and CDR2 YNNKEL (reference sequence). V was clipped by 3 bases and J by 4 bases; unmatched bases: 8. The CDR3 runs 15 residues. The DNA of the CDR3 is TGTGCCAGCAGCCATTTGACAGGGTCGGGCACTGAAGCTTTCTTT. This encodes CASSHLTGSGTEAFF.

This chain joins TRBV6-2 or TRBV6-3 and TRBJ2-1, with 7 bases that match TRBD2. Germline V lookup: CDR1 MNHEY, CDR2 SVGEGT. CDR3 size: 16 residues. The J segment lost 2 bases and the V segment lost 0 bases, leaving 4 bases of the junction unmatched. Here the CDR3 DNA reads TGTGCCAGCAGTTACTCGTCTAGCGGAACCTACAATGAGCAGTTCTTC. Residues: CASSYSSSGTYNEQFF.

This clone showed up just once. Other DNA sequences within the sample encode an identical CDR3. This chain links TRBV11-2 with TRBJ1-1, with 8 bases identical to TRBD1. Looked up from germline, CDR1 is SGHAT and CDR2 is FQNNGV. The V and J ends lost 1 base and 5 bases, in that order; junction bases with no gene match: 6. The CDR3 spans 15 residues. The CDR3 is CASSLARGLGTEAFF. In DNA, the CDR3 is TGTGCCAGCAGCTTAGCCAGGGGGCTAGGAACTGAAGCTTTCTTT.

The CDR3 sequence is CASSSQLAGGLSSYEQYF. The DNA of the CDR3 is TGTGCCAGCAGCTCGCAACTAGCGGGAGGGCTAAGCTCCTACGAGCAGTACTTC. The chain uses TRBV7-2 and TRBJ2-7, with TRBD2 identical over 13 bases. The J segment lost 0 bases and the V segment lost 4 bases, leaving 9 bases of the junction unmatched. The CDR3 is 18 residues long. Germline CDR1 and CDR2: SGHTA and FQGNSA. The full variable domain, completed using reference TRBV7-2 and TRBJ2-7, is GAGVSQSPSNKVTEKGKDVELRCDPISGHTALYWYRQSLGQGLEFLIYFQGNSAPDKSGLPSDRFSAERTGGSVSTLTIQRTQQEDSAVYLCASSSQLAGGLSSYEQYFGPGTRLTVT.

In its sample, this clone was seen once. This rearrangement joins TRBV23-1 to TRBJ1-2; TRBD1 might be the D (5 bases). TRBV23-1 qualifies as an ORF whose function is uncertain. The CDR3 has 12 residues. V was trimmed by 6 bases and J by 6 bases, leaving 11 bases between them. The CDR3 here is CASRTVDNGYTF. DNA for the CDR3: TGCGCCAGCAGGACAGTGGACAATGGCTACACCTTC.

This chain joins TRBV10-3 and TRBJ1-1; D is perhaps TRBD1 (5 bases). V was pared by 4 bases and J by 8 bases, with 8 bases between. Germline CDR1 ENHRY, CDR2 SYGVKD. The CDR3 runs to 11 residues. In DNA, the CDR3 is TGTGCCATCAGTGTAGGACAAGAAGCTTTCTTT. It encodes CAISVGQEAFF.

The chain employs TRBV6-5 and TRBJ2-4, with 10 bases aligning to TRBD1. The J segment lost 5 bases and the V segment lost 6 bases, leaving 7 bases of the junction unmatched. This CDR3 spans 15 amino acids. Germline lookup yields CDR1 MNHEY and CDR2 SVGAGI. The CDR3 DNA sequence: TGTGCCAGCAGGGCCGCGGGACAGGGGCAAAACATTCAGTACTTC. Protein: CASRAAGQGQNIQYF.

CDR3: CASSWDPAGGYEQFF. Here the CDR3 DNA reads TGTGCCAGCAGCTGGGACCCGGCGGGAGGCTATGAGCAGTTCTTC. The V and J genes are TRBV7-9 and TRBJ2-1; 8 nucleotides agree with TRBD2. CDR1 is SEHNR, CDR2 FQNEAQ, per germline (reference sequence). This CDR3 has 15 residues. The V and J ends lost 4 bases and 8 bases, in that order; junction bases with no gene match: 10.

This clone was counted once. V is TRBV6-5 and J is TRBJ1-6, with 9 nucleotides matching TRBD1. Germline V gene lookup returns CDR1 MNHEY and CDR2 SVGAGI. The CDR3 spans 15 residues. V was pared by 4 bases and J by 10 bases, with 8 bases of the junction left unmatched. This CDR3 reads CASSFGQGYRSPLHF. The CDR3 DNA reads TGTGCCAGCAGTTTCGGACAGGGGTACCGCTCACCCCTCCACTTT.

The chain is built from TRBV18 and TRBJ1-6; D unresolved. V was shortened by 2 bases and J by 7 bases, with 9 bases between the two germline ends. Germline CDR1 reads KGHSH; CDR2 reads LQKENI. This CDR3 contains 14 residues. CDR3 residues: CASSPISVNSPLHF. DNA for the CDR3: TGTGCCAGCTCACCAATATCGGTAAATTCACCCCTCCACTTT.

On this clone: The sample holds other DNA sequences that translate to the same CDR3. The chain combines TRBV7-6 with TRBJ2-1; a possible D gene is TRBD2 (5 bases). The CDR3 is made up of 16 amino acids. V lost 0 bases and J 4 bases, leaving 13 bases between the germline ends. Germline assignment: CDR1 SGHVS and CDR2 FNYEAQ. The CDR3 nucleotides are TGTGCCAGCAGCTTAGCCGGCGGACTCCTTTACAATGAGCAGTTCTTC. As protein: CASSLAGGLLYNEQFF. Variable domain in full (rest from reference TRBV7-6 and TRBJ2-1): GAGVSQSPRYKVTKRGQDVALRCDPISGHVSLYWYRQALGQGPEFLTYFNYEAQQDKSGLPNDRFSAERPEGSISTLTIQRTEQRDSAMYRCASSLAGGLLYNEQFFGPGTRLTVL.

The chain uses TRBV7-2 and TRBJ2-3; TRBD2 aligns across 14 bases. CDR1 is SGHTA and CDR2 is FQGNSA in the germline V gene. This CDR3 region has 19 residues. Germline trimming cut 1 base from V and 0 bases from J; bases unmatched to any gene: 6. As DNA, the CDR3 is TGTGCCAGCAGCTTAGGAGGACTAGCGGGGGGCCCTAGCACAGATACGCAGTATTTT. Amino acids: CASSLGGLAGGPSTDTQYF. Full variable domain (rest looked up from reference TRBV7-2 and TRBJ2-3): GAGVSQSPSNKVTEKGKDVELRCDPISGHTALYWYRQSLGQGLEFLIYFQGNSAPDKSGLPSDRFSAERTGGSVSTLTIQRTQQEDSAVYLCASSLGGLAGGPSTDTQYFGPGTRLTVL.

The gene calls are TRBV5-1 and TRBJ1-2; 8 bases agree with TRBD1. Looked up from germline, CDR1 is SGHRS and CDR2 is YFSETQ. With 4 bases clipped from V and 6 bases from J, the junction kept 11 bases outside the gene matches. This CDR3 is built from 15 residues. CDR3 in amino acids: CASSGRQGITDGYTF. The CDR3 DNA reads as TGCGCCAGCAGCGGTCGACAGGGGATTACGGATGGCTACACCTTC.

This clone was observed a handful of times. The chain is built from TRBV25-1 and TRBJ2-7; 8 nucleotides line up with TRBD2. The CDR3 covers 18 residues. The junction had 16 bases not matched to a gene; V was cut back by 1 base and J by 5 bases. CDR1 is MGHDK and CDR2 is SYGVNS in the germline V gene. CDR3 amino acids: CASSELESSGPSGDEQYF. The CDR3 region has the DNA TGTGCCAGCAGTGAATTAGAGTCTAGCGGGCCCTCCGGGGACGAGCAGTACTTC.